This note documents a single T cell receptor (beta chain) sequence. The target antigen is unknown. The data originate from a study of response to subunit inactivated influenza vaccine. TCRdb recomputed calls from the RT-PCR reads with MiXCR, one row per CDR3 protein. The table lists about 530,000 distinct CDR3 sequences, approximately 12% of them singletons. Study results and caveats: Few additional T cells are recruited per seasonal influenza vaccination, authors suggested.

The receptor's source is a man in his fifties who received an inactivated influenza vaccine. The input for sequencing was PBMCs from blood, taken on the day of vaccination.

The CDR3 nucleotides read TGTGCCAGCAGTCCCAACCCCAGGGGGCTGAACACTGAAGCTTTCTTT. Translated: CASSPNPRGLNTEAFF. The V call is TRBV27, the J call TRBJ1-1; TRBD1 aligns across 8 bases. The V and J ends lost 5 bases and 0 bases, in that order; junction bases with no gene match: 8. CDR1 and CDR2 from the germline V gene are MNHEY and SMNVEV (reference sequence). This CDR3 contains 16 residues.